This TCR beta chain was sequenced for a study of blood T cell repertoires in COVID-19. Across the whole study: Samples of COVID-19 (acute and convalescent) were obtained from the United States, Italy and Spain. Sources were T cells, B-cell-depleted T cells, or PBMCs; the material itself was cDNA or gDNA.

CDR3 length: 12 residues. CDR1 is MNHEY and CDR2 is SVGEGT in the germline V gene. Trimming left V 4 bases short and J 15 bases short, with 13 bases between. In the authors' workflow: Reference gene primer amplification gave estimated nucleated cell counts. Clones were read by immunoSEQ multiplex PCR, and TCRdb kept only the in-frame ones, dropping some. V, J and clone size are taken as reported in that table, and D and trimming were inferred from the DNA itself. The sample shows under 8,000 clones, around 91% of them seen only once. This sequence originates from a human donor in a cohort sampled during active COVID-19. This rearrangement joins TRBV6-2 or TRBV6-3 to TRBJ1-6; no firm D call. The sequencing sample was made of peripheral blood. As DNA, the CDR3 is TGTGCCAGCAGTTCCCGCCTAGGACTCCTCCACTTT. Translated, it gives CASSSRLGLLHF.